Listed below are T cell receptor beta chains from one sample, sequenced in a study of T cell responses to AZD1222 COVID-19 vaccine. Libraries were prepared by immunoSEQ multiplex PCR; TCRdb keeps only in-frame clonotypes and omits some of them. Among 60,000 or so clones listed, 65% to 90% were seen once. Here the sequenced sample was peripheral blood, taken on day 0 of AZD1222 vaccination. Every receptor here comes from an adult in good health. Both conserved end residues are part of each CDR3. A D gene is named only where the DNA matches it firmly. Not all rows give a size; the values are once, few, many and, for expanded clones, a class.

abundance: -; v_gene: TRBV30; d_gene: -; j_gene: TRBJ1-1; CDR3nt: TGTGCCTGGAGTTATGGGGCGGGGGACACTGAAGCTTTCTTT; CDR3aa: CAWSYGAGDTEAFF
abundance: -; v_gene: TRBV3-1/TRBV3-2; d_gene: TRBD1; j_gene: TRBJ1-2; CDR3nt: TGTGCCAGCAGCCAAGAAGGGACAGGGTACACCTTC; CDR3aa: CASSQEGTGYTF
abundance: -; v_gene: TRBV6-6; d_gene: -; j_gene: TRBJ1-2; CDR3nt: TGTGCCAGCAGTGGACAGCTAGGGGGCTACACCTTC; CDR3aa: CASSGQLGGYTF
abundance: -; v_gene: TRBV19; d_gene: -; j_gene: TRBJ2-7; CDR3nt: TGTGCCAGTTCCCCGACAGGCTACGAGCAGTACTTC; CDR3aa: CASSPTGYEQYF
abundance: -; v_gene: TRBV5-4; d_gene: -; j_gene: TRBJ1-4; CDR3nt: TGTGCCAGCAGCCTGCAGGGCGCCGGGGAAAAACTGTTTTTT; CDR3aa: CASSLQGAGEKLFF
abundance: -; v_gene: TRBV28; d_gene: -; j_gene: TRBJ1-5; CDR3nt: TGTGCCAGCAGTCTAAAGGATAGCAATCAGCCCCAGCATTTT; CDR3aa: CASSLKDSNQPQHF
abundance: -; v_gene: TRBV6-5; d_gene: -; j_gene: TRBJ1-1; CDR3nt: TGTGCCAGCACCGCCGGCCCGGGGGACACTGAAGCTTTCTTT; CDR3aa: CASTAGPGDTEAFF
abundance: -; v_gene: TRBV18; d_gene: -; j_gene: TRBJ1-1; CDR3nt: TGTGCCAGCTCACCTTATACAGGGAACACTGAAGCTTTCTTT; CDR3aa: CASSPYTGNTEAFF
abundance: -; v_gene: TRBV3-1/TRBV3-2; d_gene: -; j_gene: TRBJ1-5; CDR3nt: TGTGCCAGCAGCCAGGGGGGGGGCAGAAGCAATCAGCCCCAGCATTTT; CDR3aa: CASSQGGGRSNQPQHF
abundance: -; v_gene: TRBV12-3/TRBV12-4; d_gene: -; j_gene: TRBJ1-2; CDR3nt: TGTGCCAGCAGTTTAAACCAGGGAGGCTACACCTTC; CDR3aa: CASSLNQGGYTF
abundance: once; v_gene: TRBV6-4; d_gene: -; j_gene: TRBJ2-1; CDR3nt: TGTGCCAGCGGGCCGGGTCTTCGAAATGAGCAGTTCTTC; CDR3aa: CASGPGLRNEQFF
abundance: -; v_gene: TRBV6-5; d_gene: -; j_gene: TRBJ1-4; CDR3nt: TGTGCCAGCAGTTACGGGGGGAAGGCTAATGAAAAACTGTTTTTT; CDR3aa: CASSYGGKANEKLFF
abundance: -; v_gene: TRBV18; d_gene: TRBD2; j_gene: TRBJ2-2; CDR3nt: TGTGCCAGCTCACTCGGGAGCTCACTAGCGGGAGGCGGTACCGGGGAGCTGTTTTTT; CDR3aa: CASSLGSSLAGGGTGELFF
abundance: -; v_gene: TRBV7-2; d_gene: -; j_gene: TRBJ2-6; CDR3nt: TGTGCCAGCAGCTTAGGAGGGGCGGAAGGGGCCAACGTCCTGACTTTC; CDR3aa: CASSLGGAEGANVLTF
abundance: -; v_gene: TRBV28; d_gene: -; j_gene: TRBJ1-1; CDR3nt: TGTGCCAGCAGTCCCCTGACAGTTGGCACTGAAGCTTTCTTT; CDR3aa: CASSPLTVGTEAFF
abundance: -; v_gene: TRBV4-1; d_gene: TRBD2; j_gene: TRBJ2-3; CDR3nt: TGCGCCAGCAGCCAAGACAGGACTAGTACTTCAGATACGCAGTATTTT; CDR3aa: CASSQDRTSTSDTQYF
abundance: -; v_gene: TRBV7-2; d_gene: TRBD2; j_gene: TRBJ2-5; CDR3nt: TGTGCCAGCAGCTCCGGGACTAGCGGGAGGTGGGAGACCCAGTACTTC; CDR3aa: CASSSGTSGRWETQYF
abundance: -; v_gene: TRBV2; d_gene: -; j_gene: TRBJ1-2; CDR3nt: TGTGCCAGCAGACCTAGTGGGGGCCTTGGCTATGGCTACACCTTC; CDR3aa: CASRPSGGLGYGYTF
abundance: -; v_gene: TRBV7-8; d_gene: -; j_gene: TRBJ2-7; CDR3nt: TGTGCCAGCAGCTTATCTCAGGTTAACTCCTACGAGCAGTACTTC; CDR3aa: CASSLSQVNSYEQYF
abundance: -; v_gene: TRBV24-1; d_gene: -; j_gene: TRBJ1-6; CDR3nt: TGTGCCACCAGTGATTCTCAGGGTGGAAATTCACCCCTCCACTTT; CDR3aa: CATSDSQGGNSPLHF
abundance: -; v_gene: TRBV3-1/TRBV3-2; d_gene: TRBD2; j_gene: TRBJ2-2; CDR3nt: TGTGGGCAGCAGCCAAGAAGGTGTGAGCGGGACTCCGGGGAGCTGTTTTTT; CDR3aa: CGQQPRRCERDSGELFF
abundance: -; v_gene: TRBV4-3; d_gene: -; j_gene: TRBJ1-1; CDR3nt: TGCGCCAGCAGCCAAGACATCAAGGCTGAAGCTTTCTTT; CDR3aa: CASSQDIKAEAFF
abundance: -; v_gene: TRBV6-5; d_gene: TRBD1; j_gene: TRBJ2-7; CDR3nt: TGTGCCAGCAAGGGACAGAGACAGCAGTACTTC; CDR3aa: CASKGQRQQYF
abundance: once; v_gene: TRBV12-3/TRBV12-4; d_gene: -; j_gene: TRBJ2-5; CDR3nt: TGTGCCAGCAGTTTCTCAGAGACCCAGTACTTC; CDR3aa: CASSFSETQYF
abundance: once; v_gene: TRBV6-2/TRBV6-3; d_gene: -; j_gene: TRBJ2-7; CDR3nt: TGTGCCAGCAGCCCCCTAAATTACGGGCAGTACTTC; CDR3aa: CASSPLNYGQYF
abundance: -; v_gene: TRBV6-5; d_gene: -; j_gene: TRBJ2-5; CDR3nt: TGTGCCAGCAGCTTCTTGGGGACCCAGTACTTC; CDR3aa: CASSFLGTQYF
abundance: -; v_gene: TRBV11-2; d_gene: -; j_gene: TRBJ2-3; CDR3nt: TGTGCCAGCAGCTTTGGGGGTGCAGATACGCAGTATTTT; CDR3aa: CASSFGGADTQYF
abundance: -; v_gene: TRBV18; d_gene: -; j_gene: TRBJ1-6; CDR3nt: TGTGCCAGCTCACCACCCACCGGGGCCCTCCACTTT; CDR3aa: CASSPPTGALHF
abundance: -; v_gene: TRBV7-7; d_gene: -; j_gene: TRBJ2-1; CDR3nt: TGTGCTAGCAGCATAAATAGCTTCTCCTACAATGAGCAGTTCTTC; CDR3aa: CASSINSFSYNEQFF